This TCR beta chain comes out of a study of control samples from healthy donors and cancer patients. The germline V and J ends were trimmed by 6 bases and 1 base, with 15 bases remaining between them. The CDR3 runs 15 residues. Germline CDR1 and CDR2: MNHEY and SVGAGI. TCRdb's copy holds only in-frame clones and misses some; the assay was immunoSEQ multiplex PCR. Among approximately 190,000 clones listed, 90% to 95% were seen once. The sequencing sample was made of blood. This receptor was taken from a man younger than 45 in good health. The rearrangement links TRBV6-5 to TRBJ1-2, with a possible D match to TRBD1 (6 bases). The CDR3 loop reads CASRQGYYINYGYTF. CDR3 coding DNA: TGTGCCAGCAGACAGGGCTACTACATTAACTATGGCTACACCTTC.